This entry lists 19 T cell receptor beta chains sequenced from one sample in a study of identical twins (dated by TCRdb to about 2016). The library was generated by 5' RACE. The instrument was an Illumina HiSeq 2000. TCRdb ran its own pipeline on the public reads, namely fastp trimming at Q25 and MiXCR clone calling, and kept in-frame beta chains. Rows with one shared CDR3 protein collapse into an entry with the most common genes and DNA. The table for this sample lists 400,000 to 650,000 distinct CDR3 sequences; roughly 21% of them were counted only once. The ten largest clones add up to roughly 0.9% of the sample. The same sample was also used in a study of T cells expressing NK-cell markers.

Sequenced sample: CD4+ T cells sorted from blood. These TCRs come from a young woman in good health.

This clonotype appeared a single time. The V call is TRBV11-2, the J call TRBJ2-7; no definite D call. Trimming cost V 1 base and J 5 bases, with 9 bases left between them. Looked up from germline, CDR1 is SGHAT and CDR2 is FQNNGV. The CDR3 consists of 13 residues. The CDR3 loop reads CASSLVGYDEQYF. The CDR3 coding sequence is TGTGCCAGCAGCTTAGTGGGTTATGACGAGCAGTACTTC. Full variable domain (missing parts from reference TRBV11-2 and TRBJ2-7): EAGVAQSPRYKIIEKRQSVAFWCNPISGHATLYWYQQILGQGPKLLIQFQNNGVVDDSQLPKDRFSAERLKGVDSTLKIQPAKLEDSAVYLCASSLVGYDEQYFGPGTRLTVT.

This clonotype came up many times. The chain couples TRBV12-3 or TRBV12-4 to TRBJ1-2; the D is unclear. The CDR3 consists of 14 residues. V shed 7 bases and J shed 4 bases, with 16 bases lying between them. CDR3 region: CASTLAEGGYGYTF. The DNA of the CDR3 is TGTGCCAGCACCCTAGCCGAGGGCGGCTATGGCTACACCTTC.

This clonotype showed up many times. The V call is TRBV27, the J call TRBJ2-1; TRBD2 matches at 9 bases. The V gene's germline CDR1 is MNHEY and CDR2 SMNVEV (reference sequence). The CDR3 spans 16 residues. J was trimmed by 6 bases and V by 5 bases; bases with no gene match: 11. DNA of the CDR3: TGTGCCAGCAGTCTCCTCGGGACTAGCCCTGTCAATGAGCAGTTCTTC. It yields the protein CASSLLGTSPVNEQFF.

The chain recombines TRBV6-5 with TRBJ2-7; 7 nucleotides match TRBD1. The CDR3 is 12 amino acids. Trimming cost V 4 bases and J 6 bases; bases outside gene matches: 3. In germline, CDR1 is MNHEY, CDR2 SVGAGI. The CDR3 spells CASSSGQTEQYF. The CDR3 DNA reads TGTGCCAGCAGTTCGGGACAGACCGAGCAGTACTTC.

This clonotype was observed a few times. The CDR3 protein is CASSFRDRGPYEQYF. The CDR3 nucleotides are TGCGCCAGCAGCTTCCGGGACAGGGGGCCTTACGAGCAGTACTTC. The chain has TRBV5-1 and TRBJ2-7; TRBD1 aligns across 12 bases. The germline V gene has CDR1 SGHRS and CDR2 YFSETQ. CDR3 size: 15 residues. V shed 2 bases, J shed 4 bases, and the junction held 4 bases outside the gene matches. Looking up the rest from reference TRBV5-1 and TRBJ2-7 gives the full variable domain: KAGVTQTPRYLIKTRGQQVTLSCSPISGHRSVSWYQQTPGQGLQFLFEYFSETQRNKGNFPGRFSGRQFSNSRSEMNVSTLELGDSALYLCASSFRDRGPYEQYFGPGTRLTVT.

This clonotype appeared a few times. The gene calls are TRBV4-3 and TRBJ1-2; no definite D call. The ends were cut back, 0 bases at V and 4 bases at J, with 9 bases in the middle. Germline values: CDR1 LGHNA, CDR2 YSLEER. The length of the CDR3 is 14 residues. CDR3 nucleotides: TGCGCCAGCAGCCAAGATACCGCGGGCTATGGCTACACCTTC. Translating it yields CASSQDTAGYGYTF.

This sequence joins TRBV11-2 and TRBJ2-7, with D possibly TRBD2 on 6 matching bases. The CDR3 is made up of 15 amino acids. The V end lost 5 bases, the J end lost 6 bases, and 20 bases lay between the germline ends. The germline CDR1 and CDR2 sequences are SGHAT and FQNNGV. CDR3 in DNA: TGTGCCAGCAGCCGGGGGACCTTGCGGATGGGCGAGCAGTACTTC. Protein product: CASSRGTLRMGEQYF.

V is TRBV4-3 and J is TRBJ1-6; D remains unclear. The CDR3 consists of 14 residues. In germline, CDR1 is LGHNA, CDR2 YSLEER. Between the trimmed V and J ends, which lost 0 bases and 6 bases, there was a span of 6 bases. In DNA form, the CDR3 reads TGCGCCAGCAGCCAAGAGCCGATTAATTCACCCCTCCACTTT. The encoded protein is CASSQEPINSPLHF.

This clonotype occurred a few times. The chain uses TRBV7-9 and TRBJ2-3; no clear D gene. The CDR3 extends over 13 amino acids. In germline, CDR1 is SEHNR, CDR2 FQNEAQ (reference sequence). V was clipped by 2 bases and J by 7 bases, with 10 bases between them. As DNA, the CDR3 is TGTGCCAGCAGCTTATCTCGGGCCAATACGCAGTATTTT. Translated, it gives CASSLSRANTQYF.

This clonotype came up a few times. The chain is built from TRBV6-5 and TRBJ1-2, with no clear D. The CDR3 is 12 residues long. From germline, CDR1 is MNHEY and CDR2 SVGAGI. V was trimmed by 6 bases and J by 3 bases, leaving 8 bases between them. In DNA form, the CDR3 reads TGTGCCAGCAGCCAAGGACACTATGGCTACACCTTC. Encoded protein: CASSQGHYGYTF.

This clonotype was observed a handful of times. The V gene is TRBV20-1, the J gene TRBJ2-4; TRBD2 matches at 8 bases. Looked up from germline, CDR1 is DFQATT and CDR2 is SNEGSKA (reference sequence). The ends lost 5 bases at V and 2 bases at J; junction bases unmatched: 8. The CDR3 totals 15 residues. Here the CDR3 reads CSAARGGRTKNIQYF. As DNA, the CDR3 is TGCAGTGCTGCTCGGGGGGGACGTACCAAAAACATTCAGTACTTC.

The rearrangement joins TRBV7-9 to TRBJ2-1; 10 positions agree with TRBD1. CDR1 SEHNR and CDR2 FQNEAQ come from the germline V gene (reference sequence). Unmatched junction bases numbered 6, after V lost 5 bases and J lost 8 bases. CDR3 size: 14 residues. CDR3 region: CASSRGQGGHEQFF. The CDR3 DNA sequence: TGTGCCAGCAGCCGCGGACAGGGGGGTCATGAGCAGTTCTTC. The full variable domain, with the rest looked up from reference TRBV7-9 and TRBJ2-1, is DTGVSQNPRHKITKRGQNVTFRCDPISEHNRLYWYRQTLGQGPEFLTYFQNEAQLEKSRLLSDRFSAERPKGSFSTLEIQRTEQGDSAMYLCASSRGQGGHEQFFGPGTRLTVL.

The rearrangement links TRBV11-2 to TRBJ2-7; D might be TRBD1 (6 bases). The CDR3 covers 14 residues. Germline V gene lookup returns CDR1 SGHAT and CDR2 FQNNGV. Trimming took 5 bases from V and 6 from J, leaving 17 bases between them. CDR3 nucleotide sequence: TGTGCCAGCAGCCAACGACAGGCTAGGGGCGAGCAGTACTTC. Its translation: CASSQRQARGEQYF.

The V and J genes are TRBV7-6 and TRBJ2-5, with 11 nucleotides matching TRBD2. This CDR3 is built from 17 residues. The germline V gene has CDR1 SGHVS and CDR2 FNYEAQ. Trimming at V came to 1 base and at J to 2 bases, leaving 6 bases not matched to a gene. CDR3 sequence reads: CASSLGTGTSGQETQYF. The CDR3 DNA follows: TGTGCCAGCAGCTTAGGCACCGGGACTAGCGGTCAAGAGACCCAGTACTTC. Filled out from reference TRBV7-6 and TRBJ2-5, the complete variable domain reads GAGVSQSPRYKVTKRGQDVALRCDPISGHVSLYWYRQALGQGPEFLTYFNYEAQQDKSGLPNDRFSAERPEGSISTLTIQRTEQRDSAMYRCASSLGTGTSGQETQYFGPGTRLLVL.

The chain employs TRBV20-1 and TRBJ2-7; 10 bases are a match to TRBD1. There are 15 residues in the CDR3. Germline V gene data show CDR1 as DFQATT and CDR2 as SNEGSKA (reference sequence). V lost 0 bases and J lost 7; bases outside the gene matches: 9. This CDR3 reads CSARDPRDRGQEQYF. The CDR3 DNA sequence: TGCAGTGCTAGAGATCCCCGGGACAGGGGTCAAGAGCAGTACTTC.

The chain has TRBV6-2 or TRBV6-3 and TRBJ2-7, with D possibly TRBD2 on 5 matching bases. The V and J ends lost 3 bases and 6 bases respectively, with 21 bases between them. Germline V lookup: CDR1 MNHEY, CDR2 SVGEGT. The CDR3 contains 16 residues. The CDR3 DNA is TGTGCCAGCAGTTATCATATCGGACCCATCGGAGGCGAGCAGTACTTC. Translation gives CASSYHIGPIGGEQYF.

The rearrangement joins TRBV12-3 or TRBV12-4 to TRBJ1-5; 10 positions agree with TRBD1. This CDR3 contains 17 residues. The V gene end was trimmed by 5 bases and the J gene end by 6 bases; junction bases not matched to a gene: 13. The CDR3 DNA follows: TGTGCCAGCAGTCGTCTCGCGACAGGGGGCACCATTCAGCCCCAGCATTTT. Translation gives CASSRLATGGTIQPQHF.

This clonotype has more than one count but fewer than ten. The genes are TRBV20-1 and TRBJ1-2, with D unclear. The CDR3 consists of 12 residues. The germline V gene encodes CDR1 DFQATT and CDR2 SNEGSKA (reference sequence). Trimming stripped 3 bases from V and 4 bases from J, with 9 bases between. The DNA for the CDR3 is TGCAGTGCTAGGAAACAGCGCTATGGCTACACCTTC. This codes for CSARKQRYGYTF.

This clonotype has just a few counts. CDR3: CASSVGREKNEQFF. In nucleotides, the CDR3 is TGTGCCAGCAGCGTAGGACGGGAGAAGAATGAGCAGTTCTTC. The J gene is TRBJ2-1, the V gene TRBV9, with D possibly matching TRBD2 (6 bases). The germline V gene encodes CDR1 SGDLS and CDR2 YYNGEE. Trimming stripped 0 bases from V and 7 bases from J, with 11 bases between. This CDR3 comprises 14 residues. Full variable domain (rest looked up from reference TRBV9 and TRBJ2-1): DSGVTQTPKHLITATGQRVTLRCSPRSGDLSVYWYQQSLDQGLQFLIQYYNGEERAKGNILERFSAQQFPDLHSELNLSSLELGDSALYFCASSVGREKNEQFFGPGTRLTVL.